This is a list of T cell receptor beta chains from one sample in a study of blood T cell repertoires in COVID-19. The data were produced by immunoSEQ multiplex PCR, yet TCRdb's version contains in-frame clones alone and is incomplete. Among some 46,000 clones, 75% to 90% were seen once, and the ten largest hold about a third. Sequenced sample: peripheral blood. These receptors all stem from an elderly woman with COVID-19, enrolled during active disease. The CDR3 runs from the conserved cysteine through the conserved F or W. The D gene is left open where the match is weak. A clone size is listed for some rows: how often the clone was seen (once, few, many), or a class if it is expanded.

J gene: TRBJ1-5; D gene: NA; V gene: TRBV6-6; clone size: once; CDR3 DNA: TGTGCCAGCAGTAAGCCCTCTAGCAATCAGCCCCAGCATTTT; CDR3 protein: CASSKPSSNQPQHF
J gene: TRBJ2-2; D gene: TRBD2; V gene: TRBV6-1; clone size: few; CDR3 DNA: TGTGCCAGCAGTGTAATAGCGGGGGGCGAGACCGGGGAGCTGTTTTTT; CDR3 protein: CASSVIAGGETGELFF
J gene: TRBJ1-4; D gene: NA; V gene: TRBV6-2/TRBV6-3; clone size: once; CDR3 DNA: TGTGCCAGCAGTCGTATGATGACAGCGCAAGCTAGAAAACTGTTTTTT; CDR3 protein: CASSRMMTAQARKLFF
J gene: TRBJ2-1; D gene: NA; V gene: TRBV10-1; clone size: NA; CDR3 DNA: TGCGCCAGCTTACACCCCAATGAGCAGTTCTTC; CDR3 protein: CASLHPNEQFF
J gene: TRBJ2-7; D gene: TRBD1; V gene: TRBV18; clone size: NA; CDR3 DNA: TGTGCCAGCTCATTCGGACAGGGCAGCTCCTACGAGCAGTACTTC; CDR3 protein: CASSFGQGSSYEQYF
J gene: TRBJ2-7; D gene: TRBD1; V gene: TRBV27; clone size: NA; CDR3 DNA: TGTGCCAGCAGCAGGGACAGGGGGACCAGCGAGCAGTACTTC; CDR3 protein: CASSRDRGTSEQYF
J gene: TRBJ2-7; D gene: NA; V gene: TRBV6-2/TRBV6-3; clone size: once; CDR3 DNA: TGTGCCAGCAGTGTGAGCTCCTACGAGCAGTACTTC; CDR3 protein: CASSVSSYEQYF
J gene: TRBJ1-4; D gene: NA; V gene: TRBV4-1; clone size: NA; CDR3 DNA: TGCGCCAGCAGCCTAGCCAAAACAGGGTTCGACGAAAAACTGTTTTTT; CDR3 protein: CASSLAKTGFDEKLFF
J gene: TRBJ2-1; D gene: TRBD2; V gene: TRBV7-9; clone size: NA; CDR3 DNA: TGTGCCAGCAGCCCTCAAGCGGGAGTGGCCTACAATGAGCAGTTCTTC; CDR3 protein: CASSPQAGVAYNEQFF
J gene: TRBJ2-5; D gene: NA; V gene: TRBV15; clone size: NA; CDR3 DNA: TGTGCCACCAGGGAAGACACTCAAGAGACCCAGTACTTC; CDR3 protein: CATREDTQETQYF
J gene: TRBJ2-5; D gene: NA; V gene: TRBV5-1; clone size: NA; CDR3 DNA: TGCGCCAGCAGCTTGGGGGGGGTCCAAGAGACCCAGTACTTC; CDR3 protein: CASSLGGVQETQYF
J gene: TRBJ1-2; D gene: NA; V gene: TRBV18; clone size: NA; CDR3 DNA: TGTGCCAGCTCACCGGTGACAGTGAATGGCTACACCTTC; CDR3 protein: CASSPVTVNGYTF
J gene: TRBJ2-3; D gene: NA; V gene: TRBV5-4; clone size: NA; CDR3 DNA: TGTGCCAGCAGCCTAACAGGGAGCACAGATACGCAGTATTTT; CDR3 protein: CASSLTGSTDTQYF
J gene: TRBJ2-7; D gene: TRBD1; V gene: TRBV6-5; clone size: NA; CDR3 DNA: TGTGCCAGCAGTTACGACAGGGGCTACGAGCAGTACTTC; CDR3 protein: CASSYDRGYEQYF
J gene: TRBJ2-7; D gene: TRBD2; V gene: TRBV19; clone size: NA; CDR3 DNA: TGTGCCAGTAGTACCACCCTCGTAGTAGCGGGGGGCCACGAGCAGTACTTC; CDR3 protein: CASSTTLVVAGGHEQYF
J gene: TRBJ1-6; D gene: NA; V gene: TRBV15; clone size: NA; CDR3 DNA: TGTGCCACCAGCAGCGGAGGGGTGTATAATTCACCCCTCCACTTT; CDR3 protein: CATSSGGVYNSPLHF